This TCR beta chain stems from a study of CD8+ T cells in alopecia areata. Study-wide context: The study gave treated patients oral tofacitinib at 5 to 10 mg twice daily. Study outcomes and limitations: TCRs were shared less clearly across patients than in mice, possibly for HLA-related reasons.

This clone was found a few times. Its specificity is unknown. From alopecia areata patients, lesional scalp punch biopsies and peripheral blood were collected. T lymphocytes (CD4+ and CD8+) were sorted from PBMCs. TCR sequencing used cDNA made by reverse transcription of extracted RNA. Some clones are missing from TCRdb's copy, which holds only in-frame ones; the method was immunoSEQ multiplex PCR. The table has about 130,000 clones, around three fifths seen once. V shed 1 base and J 5 bases; nucleotides not matched to a gene: 7. The CDR3 contains 16 residues. CDR1 and CDR2 (germline): SGHRS, YFSETQ. The rearrangement joins TRBV5-1 to TRBJ2-7; 12 nucleotides match TRBD2. This TCR was recovered from a human donor with alopecia areata. This specimen consisted of CD4+ T cells sorted from blood, obtained at week 0. CDR3 DNA sequence: TGCGCCAGCAGCTTGAGCCTAGCGGGAGGGCCCCACGAGCAGTACTTC. Its translation is CASSLSLAGGPHEQYF.